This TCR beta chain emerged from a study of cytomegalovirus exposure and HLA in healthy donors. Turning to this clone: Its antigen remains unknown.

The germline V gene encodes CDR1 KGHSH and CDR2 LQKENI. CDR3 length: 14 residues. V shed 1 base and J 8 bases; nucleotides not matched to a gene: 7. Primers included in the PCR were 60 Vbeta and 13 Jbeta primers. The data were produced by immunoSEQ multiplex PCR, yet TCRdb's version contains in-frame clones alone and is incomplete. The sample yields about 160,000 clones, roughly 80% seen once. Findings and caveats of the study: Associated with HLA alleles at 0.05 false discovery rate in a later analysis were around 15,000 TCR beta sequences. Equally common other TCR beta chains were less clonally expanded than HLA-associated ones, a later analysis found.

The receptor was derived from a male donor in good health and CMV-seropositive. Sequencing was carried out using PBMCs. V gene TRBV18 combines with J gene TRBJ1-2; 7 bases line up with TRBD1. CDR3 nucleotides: TGTGCCAGCTCACCACAAACAGGGGAGAAGGGCTACACCTTC. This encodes CASSPQTGEKGYTF.